The TCR beta chain under discussion was sequenced for a study of blood T cell repertoires in COVID-19. This clone was seen just once. Data came from immunoSEQ multiplex PCR; TCRdb stores just in-frame clones and leaves some out. The top ten hold 5.5% to 6.5% of the sample, which has almost 250,000 clones, about 82% seen once. This CDR3 contains 12 residues. V was cut by 8 bases and J by 6 bases, with 13 bases left in between. Germline V gives CDR1 MDHEN, CDR2 SYDVKM. The rearrangement joins TRBV28 to TRBJ1-1; D gene unclear. Source material: peripheral blood. The clonotype originates from a woman at least 80 years old with COVID-19, enrolled during active disease. The chain's CDR3 is CASRFGFAEAFF. For the CDR3, the DNA is TGTGCCAGCCGATTCGGGTTTGCTGAAGCTTTCTTT.